This TCR beta chain was captured by sequencing in a study of CD8 T cells in Susac syndrome. After extraction with the RNeasy kit, roughly 0.5 to 1 ug of the RNA was reverse transcribed using random hexamers. It was immunoSEQ multiplex PCR that amplified TCR beta CDR3 across 54 Vbeta and 13 Jbeta. TCRdb reanalysed the immunoSEQ multiplex PCR reads using MiXCR and keeps one entry per CDR3 protein. The sample carries around 150,000 distinct CDR3 sequences, 95% recorded once. Sequencing was done on a sample of CD8+ T cells from PBMCs. This clonotype originated in a human donor with Susac syndrome.

DNA of the CDR3: TGTGCCAGCAGTTTCATCTATGGCTACACCTTC. It codes for CASSFIYGYTF. The chain recombines TRBV6-6 with TRBJ1-2; D is undetermined. The CDR3 covers 11 residues. Germline CDR1 and CDR2: MNHNY and SVGAGI (reference sequence). Trimming took off 4 bases at V and 4 bases at J, with 4 bases between the two ends.